Shown below are 13 T cell receptor beta chains from a single sample sequenced in a study of cytomegalovirus exposure and HLA in healthy donors. The PCR used 60 Vbeta and 13 Jbeta primers. TCRdb's table, derived via immunoSEQ multiplex PCR, lists solely in-frame clones and lacks some. Seen here are 70,000 or so clones, almost 85% observed once, and the top ten hold roughly 2%. Sequenced input: PBMCs. The origin of the receptors is a man between 18 and 35 years old in good health and CMV-seronegative.

The genes are TRBV5-6 and TRBJ2-7; a possible D gene is TRBD1 (6 bases). The CDR3 is made up of 15 amino acids. Trimming left V 1 base short and J 2 bases short, with 13 bases between. The germline V gene encodes CDR1 SGHDT and CDR2 YYEEEE. CDR3 amino acids: CASSLLGDIPYEQYF. The CDR3, as DNA: TGTGCCAGCAGCTTGCTTGGGGACATCCCCTACGAGCAGTACTTC. Based on the CDR3 plus reference TRBV5-6 and TRBJ2-7, the full variable domain is DAGVTQSPTHLIKTRGQQVTLRCSPKSGHDTVSWYQQALGQGPQFIFQYYEEEERQRGNFPDRFSGHQFPNYSSELNVNALLLGDSALYLCASSLLGDIPYEQYFGPGTRLTVT.

This chain connects TRBV2 to TRBJ1-5, with a tentative D call TRBD1 (6 bases). The CDR3 sequence is 15 residues long. The V end lost 6 bases, the J end lost 1 base, and 13 bases lay between the germline ends. CDR1 and CDR2 (germline): SNHLY, FYNNEI. The CDR3 sequence is CASRDTGLSNQPQHF. As DNA, the CDR3 is TGTGCCAGCAGGGATACAGGGTTAAGCAATCAGCCCCAGCATTTT.

CDR3 sequence reads: CASSLMSPGPSEQYF. The CDR3 DNA reads TGTGCCAGCAGCTTAATGAGTCCAGGGCCATCCGAGCAGTACTTC. V gene TRBV7-8 combines with J gene TRBJ2-7, with D possibly TRBD1 on 5 matching bases. V gave up 2 bases and J gave up 6 bases, with 17 bases separating them. This CDR3 region has 15 residues. CDR1 SGHVS and CDR2 FQNEAQ come from the germline V gene.

The rearrangement uses TRBV19 and TRBJ2-3; TRBD2 agrees at 7 bases. The trim removed 9 bases at V and 4 bases at J, leaving 4 bases unmatched. The CDR3 consists of 12 residues. Germline lookup yields CDR1 LNHDA and CDR2 SQIVND (reference sequence). CDR3 bases: TGTGCCAGCGCTGGGGGGGCAGATACGCAGTATTTT. Translating it yields CASAGGADTQYF. Complete variable domain (other parts from reference TRBV19 and TRBJ2-3): DGGITQSPKYLFRKEGQNVTLSCEQNLNHDAMYWYRQDPGQGLRLIYYSQIVNDFQKGDIAEGYSVSREKKESFPLTVTSAQKNPTAFYLCASAGGADTQYFGPGTRLTVL.

V gene TRBV7-2 combines with J gene TRBJ1-6, with 8 bases aligning to TRBD1. The germline CDR1 and CDR2 sequences are SGHTA and FQGNSA. CDR3 length: 16 amino acids. The J segment lost 10 bases and the V segment lost 6 bases, leaving 14 bases of the junction unmatched. The CDR3 loop is CASSRSPGQASSPLHF. The CDR3 DNA reads TGTGCCAGCAGTCGAAGCCCGGGACAGGCTTCATCACCCCTCCACTTT.

The chain uses TRBV20-1 and TRBJ2-5; 7 bases line up with TRBD2. The CDR3 sequence is 11 residues long. Unmatched junction bases numbered 1, after V lost 4 bases and J lost 5 bases. CDR1 is DFQATT, CDR2 SNEGSKA, per germline (reference sequence). CDR3 bases: TGCAGTGCTATGGGGGGGGAGACCCAGTACTTC. The encoded protein is CSAMGGETQYF.

This chain joins TRBV6-6 and TRBJ2-1, with no clear D. Germline V gives CDR1 MNHNY, CDR2 SVGAGI (reference sequence). CDR3 length: 12 residues. V lost 0 bases and J 9 bases, leaving 6 bases between the germline ends. The CDR3 spells CASSYSTGEQFF. Here the CDR3 DNA reads TGTGCCAGCAGTTACTCGACGGGTGAGCAGTTCTTC.

V is TRBV6-1 and J is TRBJ1-5; 7 bases are a match to TRBD1. Germline trimming cut 4 bases from V and 5 bases from J; bases unmatched to any gene: 8. CDR1 and CDR2 from the germline V gene are MNHNS and SASEGT. The CDR3 totals 15 residues. The DNA of the CDR3 is TGTGCCAGCAGTGGAACCGGGACAGACCATCAGCCCCAGCATTTT. This sequence encodes CASSGTGTDHQPQHF.

The CDR3 sequence: CASSPISGTGVEQYF. The CDR3 DNA reads TGTGCCAGCTCACCAATCTCCGGGACAGGGGTCGAGCAGTACTTC. V is TRBV18 and J is TRBJ2-7; the match to TRBD1 covers 10 bases. The CDR3 runs 15 residues. The germline V gene has CDR1 KGHSH and CDR2 LQKENI. V shed 2 bases, J shed 6 bases, and the junction held 7 bases outside the gene matches.

This chain joins TRBV27 and TRBJ1-5, with D maybe TRBD1 (5 bases). CDR3 length: 14 residues. The V end was cut by 2 bases, the J end by 6 bases, with 11 bases between. Germline V lookup: CDR1 MNHEY, CDR2 SMNVEV (reference sequence). In DNA form, the CDR3 reads TGTGCCAGCAGTTTACAGGGTCTGGGTCAGCCCCAGCATTTT. This gives the protein CASSLQGLGQPQHF.

The chain links TRBV5-8 to TRBJ2-7; 7 bases fit TRBD1. The CDR3 has 15 residues. Germline-derived CDR1 and CDR2 are SGHTS and YDEGEE. V was clipped by 1 base and J by 3 bases; unmatched bases: 7. As DNA, the CDR3 is TGTGCCAGCAGCTTGAAGACAGGGAAGATCTACGAGCAGTACTTC. This translates into CASSLKTGKIYEQYF.

This clone was counted between two and nine times. This chain links TRBV25-1 with TRBJ1-2, with 7 bases lining up with TRBD1. This CDR3 has 14 amino acids. Germline V gene sequence: CDR1 MGHDK, CDR2 SYGVNS. With V trimmed by 4 bases and J by 4 bases, 6 bases remained unmatched. The CDR3 coding sequence is TGTGCCAGCAGTGGTTGGACAGGTCTCTATGGCTACACCTTC. This codes for CASSGWTGLYGYTF.

This chain's CDR3 is CASSSQTGRREKLFF. The CDR3, as DNA: TGTGCCAGCAGCTCACAAACAGGGAGAAGGGAAAAACTGTTTTTT. This sequence joins TRBV7-8 and TRBJ1-4; D possibly corresponds to TRBD1 (6 bases). This CDR3 is built from 15 residues. Trimming took off 4 bases at V and 8 bases at J, with 17 bases between the two ends. Per germline, CDR1 SGHVS and CDR2 FQNEAQ. Full variable domain (outside the CDR3, taken from reference TRBV7-8 and TRBJ1-4): GAGVSQSPRYKVAKRGQDVALRCDPISGHVSLFWYQQALGQGPEFLTYFQNEAQLDKSGLPSDRFFAERPEGSVSTLKIQRTQQEDSAVYLCASSSQTGRREKLFFGSGTQLSVL.